This entry lists 27 T cell receptor beta chains sequenced from one sample in a study of cytomegalovirus exposure and HLA in healthy donors. Vbeta (60) and Jbeta (13) primers were used in the PCR. Method: immunoSEQ multiplex PCR; TCRdb's copy keeps in-frame clones and lacks some. The data contain about 120,000 clones, over 70% of them singletons. What was sequenced was PBMCs. These receptors all stem from a woman in her forties or fifties in good health and CMV-seronegative.

This clone was found a few times. The chain carries TRBV30 and TRBJ2-1; D remains unclear. Trimming removed 1 base at V and 6 bases at J, with 4 bases between. The CDR3 covers 11 residues. The germline V gene encodes CDR1 GTSNPN and CDR2 SVGIG (reference sequence). The DNA for the CDR3 is TGTGCCTGGAGTGCCGTCAATGAGCAGTTCTTC. It is translated as CAWSAVNEQFF.

The V and J genes are TRBV5-1 and TRBJ2-5; D might be TRBD2 (6 bases). V was trimmed by 0 bases and J by 5 bases, leaving 11 bases between them. The CDR3 sequence is 14 residues long. CDR1 is SGHRS, CDR2 YFSETQ, per germline. This CDR3 is CASSLVGSQETQYF. CDR3 DNA sequence: TGCGCCAGCAGCTTGGTCGGGAGTCAGGAGACCCAGTACTTC.

This sequence joins TRBV5-4 and TRBJ2-7; 9 bases are a match to TRBD1. Per the germline V gene, CDR1 is SGHNT and CDR2 is YYREEE (reference sequence). V was clipped by 4 bases and J by 7 bases; unmatched bases: 9. This CDR3 region has 14 residues. CDR3 sequence reads: CASSLRDRVGEQYF. The CDR3 bases are TGTGCCAGCAGCCTCAGGGACAGGGTTGGTGAGCAGTACTTC.

V is TRBV28 and J is TRBJ2-1, with TRBD2 matching over 10 bases. The germline CDR1 and CDR2 sequences are MDHEN and SYDVKM. This CDR3 spans 16 amino acids. V was clipped by 3 bases and J by 10 bases; unmatched bases: 12. DNA for the CDR3: TGTGCCAGCAGTTTCTGGCTAGCGGGAGTAGGGGACGAGCAGTTCTTC. It specifies CASSFWLAGVGDEQFF.

The chain carries TRBV5-1 and TRBJ2-7, with a possible D match to TRBD2 (6 bases). The germline V gene has CDR1 SGHRS and CDR2 YFSETQ. CDR3 length: 15 residues. The germline V and J ends were trimmed by 0 bases and 3 bases, with 13 bases remaining between them. The CDR3 spells CASSLARLALYEQYF. The CDR3 DNA follows: TGCGCCAGCAGCTTGGCACGTCTAGCGCTCTACGAGCAGTACTTC.

This clone occurred a few times. In nucleotides, the CDR3 is TGCGCCAGCAGCCAAGAGCCGGGAGTAAACTCCTACAATGAGCAGTTCTTC. It codes for CASSQEPGVNSYNEQFF. J is TRBJ2-1 and V is TRBV4-3; perhaps TRBD2 as D (6 bases). Germline lookup yields CDR1 LGHNA and CDR2 YSLEER. The CDR3 totals 17 residues. Trimming pared 0 bases from V and 0 bases from J, leaving 12 bases between.

The chain recombines TRBV5-1 with TRBJ2-3; TRBD2 matches 12 bases. The CDR3 has 16 residues. The trim removed 4 bases at V and 11 bases at J, leaving 14 bases unmatched. The V gene's germline CDR1 is SGHRS and CDR2 YFSETQ. The CDR3 spells CASSPGAGTSGYQQYF. The CDR3 DNA sequence: TGCGCCAGCAGCCCCGGGGCCGGGACTAGCGGGTACCAGCAGTATTTT.

This clone was counted between two and nine times. The gene calls are TRBV6-1 and TRBJ1-1; 7 nucleotides line up with TRBD1. Germline assignment: CDR1 MNHNS and CDR2 SASEGT. V lost 5 bases, J lost 6 bases, and 9 bases stayed unmatched. The CDR3 contains 14 residues. CDR3: CASSIDRAVSEAFF. CDR3 DNA sequence: TGTGCCAGCAGTATAGACAGGGCAGTCTCTGAAGCTTTCTTT.

This clone showed up just once. V usage is TRBV11-1 and J usage is TRBJ2-2, with TRBD2 identical over 9 bases. The CDR3 length is 15 residues. V lost 5 bases and J lost 6; bases outside the gene matches: 7. Per the germline V gene, CDR1 is SGHAT and CDR2 is FQDESV (reference sequence). CDR3 nucleotide sequence: TGTGCCAGCAGCCCTTTAGCGGGAGCGGCCGGGGAGCTGTTTTTT. Amino acids: CASSPLAGAAGELFF. Based on the CDR3 plus reference TRBV11-1 and TRBJ2-2, the full variable domain is EAEVAQSPRYKITEKSQAVAFWCDPISGHATLYWYRQILGQGPELLVQFQDESVVDDSQLPKDRFSAERLKGVDSTLKIQPAELGDSAMYLCASSPLAGAAGELFFGEGSRLTVL.

J is TRBJ2-3 and V is TRBV14, with 12 bases matching TRBD2. J gave up 1 base and V 5 bases, and 10 bases lay outside the gene matches. In germline, CDR1 is SGHDN, CDR2 FVKESK. The CDR3 is made up of 18 amino acids. The DNA of the CDR3 is TGTGCCAGCAGCACGAGGCTAGCGGGAGGGCCTGGCACAGATACGCAGTATTTT. Its translation: CASSTRLAGGPGTDTQYF.

The chain employs TRBV19 and TRBJ1-2; D uncertain. This CDR3 contains 14 residues. Germline V CDR1 and CDR2: LNHDA, SQIVND (reference sequence). Trimming stripped 1 base from V and 2 bases from J, with 8 bases between. The CDR3 nucleotides are TGTGCCAGTAGTATAGGAGTTTTAAACTATGGCTACACCTTC. This sequence encodes CASSIGVLNYGYTF.

V gene TRBV7-9 combines with J gene TRBJ2-1; 14 positions match TRBD2. Unmatched junction bases numbered 14, after V lost 3 bases and J lost 7 bases. Germline CDR1 is SEHNR and CDR2 is FQNEAQ (reference sequence). This CDR3 spans 19 amino acids. The CDR3 DNA follows: TGTGCCAGCAGCTTCCTACCGGGACTAGCGGGAGCGCTAGGGAATGAGCAGTTCTTC. It is translated as CASSFLPGLAGALGNEQFF.

This chain joins TRBV2 and TRBJ2-1; tentative D call: TRBD1 (5 bases). Germline V lookup: CDR1 SNHLY, CDR2 FYNNEI. Trimming removed 6 bases from V and 7 bases from J, with 19 bases in between. This CDR3 comprises 15 residues. CDR3 DNA: TGTGCCAGCAGAGGAGTGGAGACAGCAGTAAATGAGCAGTTCTTC. The encoded protein is CASRGVETAVNEQFF.

V and J are TRBV10-3 and TRBJ2-2, with 8 bases lining up with TRBD2. V shed 3 bases and J 4 bases; nucleotides not matched to a gene: 4. This CDR3 comprises 15 residues. Germline assignment: CDR1 ENHRY and CDR2 SYGVKD. DNA of the CDR3: TGTGCCATCAGTGAACGAGCGGGGGTCACCGGGGAGCTGTTTTTT. Residues: CAISERAGVTGELFF.

Notes on this clone: No DNA is shown, since the ends of the CDR3 on it are uncertain; the CDR3 is the one TCRdb lists. The chain recombines TRBV27 with TRBJ2-1; the D call TRBD1 from the table was never checked on the DNA. Germline CDR1 MNHEY, CDR2 SMNVEV (reference sequence). The CDR3 spans 14 residues, counting both ends. Here the CDR3 reads CASSFLAGGNEQFF.

This clone is a singleton in its sample. The chain employs TRBV7-2 and TRBJ2-1, with a tentative D call TRBD2 (5 bases). The CDR3 extends over 14 amino acids. The germline V gene encodes CDR1 SGHTA and CDR2 FQGNSA. V lost 0 bases, J lost 5 bases, and 8 bases lay in between. The CDR3, as DNA: TGTGCCAGCAGCTTAGCGCTGGAGGACAATGAGCAGTTCTTC. It codes for CASSLALEDNEQFF.

The rearrangement joins TRBV2 to TRBJ2-3, with 13 bases that match TRBD2. With V trimmed by 1 base and J by 3 bases, 1 base remained unmatched. Germline V gene sequence: CDR1 SNHLY, CDR2 FYNNEI. The CDR3 covers 16 residues. CDR3 residues: CASSEGLAGGTDTQYF. The CDR3, as DNA: TGTGCCAGCAGTGAAGGACTAGCGGGAGGTACAGATACGCAGTATTTT.

The chain has TRBV25-1 and TRBJ2-3; no clear D gene. The CDR3 has 13 amino acids. Germline values: CDR1 MGHDK, CDR2 SYGVNS. The germline V and J ends were trimmed by 3 bases and 0 bases, with 4 bases remaining between them. The chain's CDR3 is CASSDHSTDTQYF. The CDR3 nucleotides are TGTGCCAGCAGTGATCATAGCACAGATACGCAGTATTTT.

This clone has a handful of counts. The chain recombines TRBV5-6 with TRBJ2-1, with D possibly TRBD1 on 6 matching bases. The CDR3 spans 15 residues. CDR1 is SGHDT, CDR2 YYEEEE, per germline. V was clipped by 4 bases and J by 2 bases, with 13 bases between them. This CDR3 is CASSARGQPYNEQFF. The CDR3 DNA reads TGTGCCAGCAGCGCCCGGGGACAACCCTACAATGAGCAGTTCTTC.

The V gene is TRBV4-2, the J gene TRBJ1-4, with D unclear. The V and J ends lost 1 base and 4 bases respectively, with 7 bases between them. CDR1 is LGHNA, CDR2 YNFKEQ, per germline. This CDR3 is built from 14 residues. The CDR3 DNA is TGTGCCAGCAGCCAAGCGGAGTTTAATGAAAAACTGTTTTTT. This gives the protein CASSQAEFNEKLFF.

The chain has TRBV28 and TRBJ2-7; 9 nucleotides match TRBD1. The CDR3 totals 14 residues. With 9 bases clipped from V and 1 base from J, the junction kept 7 bases outside the gene matches. Germline V lookup: CDR1 MDHEN, CDR2 SYDVKM. The CDR3 DNA sequence: TGTGCCAGTACCGGGACAGGGCTTTCCTACGAGCAGTACTTC. Translating gives CASTGTGLSYEQYF.

V gene TRBV9 combines with J gene TRBJ2-2; 7 bases align to TRBD1. Germline lookup yields CDR1 SGDLS and CDR2 YYNGEE. After removal of 5 bases from V and 2 bases from J, the junction contained 9 bases not matched to a gene. This CDR3 region has 16 residues. CDR3 region: CASRGARGGNTGELFF. DNA for the CDR3: TGTGCCAGCAGGGGGGCTCGAGGGGGCAACACCGGGGAGCTGTTTTTT. Full variable domain (outside the CDR3, taken from reference TRBV9 and TRBJ2-2): DSGVTQTPKHLITATGQRVTLRCSPRSGDLSVYWYQQSLDQGLQFLIQYYNGEERAKGNILERFSAQQFPDLHSELNLSSLELGDSALYFCASRGARGGNTGELFFGEGSRLTVL.

The V and J genes are TRBV4-3 and TRBJ2-1; 9 bases match TRBD1. Trimming at V came to 2 bases and at J to 7 bases, leaving 12 bases not matched to a gene. Germline V gives CDR1 LGHNA, CDR2 YSLEER. The CDR3 runs 17 residues. CDR3 bases: TGCGCCAGCAGCCAATCCTCGACAGGGGGTGCTCTTAATGAGCAGTTCTTC. Its translation: CASSQSSTGGALNEQFF.

The chain uses TRBV28 and TRBJ2-3; D may be TRBD1 (5 bases). Germline V lookup: CDR1 MDHEN, CDR2 SYDVKM. The CDR3 totals 14 residues. Deletions cut 2 bases from V and 3 bases from J, with 9 bases between. CDR3: CASSLLGATDTQYF. CDR3 nucleotides: TGTGCCAGCAGTTTACTAGGGGCGACAGATACGCAGTATTTT.

This chain links TRBV28 with TRBJ1-1; a possible D gene is TRBD1 (6 bases). The V and J ends lost 7 bases and 8 bases respectively, with 17 bases between them. Germline V lookup: CDR1 MDHEN, CDR2 SYDVKM. The CDR3 extends over 13 amino acids. In nucleotides, the CDR3 is TGTGCCAGCACCCAAGACAGGAGCTGGGAAGCTTTCTTT. Its translation is CASTQDRSWEAFF.

This clone was seen a handful of times. The chain has TRBV5-1 and TRBJ2-3, with D perhaps TRBD2 (5 bases). The CDR3 runs to 15 residues. CDR1 is SGHRS and CDR2 is YFSETQ in the germline V gene. Trimming removed 0 bases from V and 2 bases from J, with 10 bases in between. CDR3 in amino acids: CASSLALAATDTQYF. In DNA form, the CDR3 reads TGCGCCAGCAGCTTGGCCCTAGCAGCCACAGATACGCAGTATTTT.

This sequence joins TRBV28 and TRBJ1-5; possibly TRBD1 for D (5 bases). This CDR3 contains 15 residues. With 3 bases removed from V and 7 bases from J, the gap between germline ends came to 16 bases. Germline lookup yields CDR1 MDHEN and CDR2 SYDVKM. CDR3 DNA sequence: TGTGCCAGCAGTTTCTTTGGAATAGGGGTACAGCCCCAGCATTTT. Translated, it gives CASSFFGIGVQPQHF.